These 28 T cell receptor beta chains came from one sample sequenced in a study of blood T cell repertoires in COVID-19. Sequencing was performed with immunoSEQ multiplex PCR; in TCRdb, only in-frame clones are kept and a portion is missing. The sample lists about 440,000 clones, less than 95% seen once, with roughly 0.66% in the top ten. The sequenced material came from PBMCs or T cells enriched from blood (not recorded which). All receptors come from a man aged 18 to 29 who had recovered from COVID-19.

The J gene is TRBJ1-4, the V gene TRBV7-9; D ambiguous. Trimming shortened V by 3 bases and J by 0 bases, and 2 bases separated the two germline ends. The CDR3 has 13 amino acids. From germline, CDR1 is SEHNR and CDR2 FQNEAQ (reference sequence). CDR3 bases: TGTGCCAGCAGCTTCACAACTAATGAAAAACTGTTTTTT. Its protein is CASSFTTNEKLFF.

This CDR3 is CASRWTSDTGELFF. Written as DNA, the CDR3 is TGTGCATCCCGGTGGACTAGCGACACCGGGGAGCTGTTTTTT. This chain connects TRBV10-3 to TRBJ2-2; 9 nucleotides align to TRBD2. The CDR3 runs to 14 residues. Per the germline V gene, CDR1 is ENHRY and CDR2 is SYGVKD.

The J gene is TRBJ2-1, the V gene TRBV4-1; D is ambiguous. The germline CDR1 and CDR2 sequences are MGHRA and YSYEKL. The CDR3 has 15 residues. V lost 3 bases, J lost 4 bases, and 13 bases lay in between. CDR3 coding DNA: TGCGCCAGCAGCCACTCGCCCGCGCTATACAATGAGCAGTTCTTC. Amino acid sequence: CASSHSPALYNEQFF.

The chain employs TRBV27 and TRBJ1-1; no clear D gene. Germline CDR1 is MNHEY and CDR2 is SMNVEV (reference sequence). The CDR3 spans 17 residues. V was cut by 2 bases and J by 4 bases, with 20 bases left in between. This CDR3 reads CASSLLPPRYRGTEAFF. The CDR3 DNA reads TGTGCCAGCAGTTTACTTCCGCCGCGGTATCGTGGCACTGAAGCTTTCTTT.

The CDR3 nucleotides are TGTGCCAGCAGCGGACCGGGACAGGTGGTTTCCATCTATAATTCACCCCTCCACTTT. Residues: CASSGPGQVVSIYNSPLHF. The chain carries TRBV7-2 and TRBJ1-6; 8 bases map to TRBD1. V shed 5 bases, J shed 3 bases, and the junction held 15 bases outside the gene matches. The CDR3 loop spans 19 amino acids. CDR1 is SGHTA, CDR2 FQGNSA, per germline.

The V gene is TRBV6-5, the J gene TRBJ1-1; 8 bases are shared with TRBD1. The CDR3 runs to 14 residues. Germline CDR1 is MNHEY and CDR2 is SVGAGI. Trimming removed 8 bases from V and 0 bases from J; junction bases left unmatched: 5. The CDR3 loop is CASGRGQVNTEAFF. CDR3 nucleotides: TGTGCCAGCGGCAGGGGGCAGGTGAACACTGAAGCTTTCTTT.

The count of this clone is one. J is TRBJ2-6 and V is TRBV10-3; the match to TRBD2 covers 9 bases. Looked up from germline, CDR1 is ENHRY and CDR2 is SYGVKD. V was clipped by 10 bases and J by 0 bases; unmatched bases: 4. This CDR3 region has 15 residues. CDR3 sequence reads: CATLAGNSGANVLTF. The CDR3 DNA sequence: TGTGCCACCCTAGCGGGAAACTCTGGGGCCAACGTCCTGACTTTC.

As DNA, the CDR3 is TGTGCCAGCAGCCCGCGGGGGGCGGGAATAGCTTTCTTT. This translates into CASSPRGAGIAFF. V gene TRBV3-1 (or the pseudogene TRBV3-2) combines with J gene TRBJ1-1; D possibly corresponds to TRBD1 (6 bases). CDR1 is LGHDT, CDR2 YNNKEL, per germline (reference sequence). Trimming cost V 4 bases and J 10 bases, with 16 bases left between them. CDR3 length: 13 residues.

The V and J genes are TRBV24-1 and TRBJ2-1; 13 bases fit TRBD2. Germline loops: CDR1 KGHDR, CDR2 SFDVKD. V shed 1 base and J 6 bases; nucleotides not matched to a gene: 2. The CDR3 runs 16 residues. This CDR3 is CATSDFRTSGGNEQFF. For the CDR3, the DNA is TGTGCCACCAGTGATTTTCGGACTAGCGGGGGCAATGAGCAGTTCTTC.

This clone was observed a handful of times. The V call is TRBV30, the J call TRBJ2-7; D possibly corresponds to TRBD2 (5 bases). The CDR3 contains 16 residues. V was shortened by 3 bases and J by 1 base, with 19 bases between the two germline ends. Germline V lookup: CDR1 GTSNPN, CDR2 SVGIG (reference sequence). This CDR3 is CAWSPRTTIPSYEQYF. The CDR3 DNA reads TGTGCCTGGAGCCCCAGAACGACTATCCCGTCCTACGAGCAGTACTTC.

The chain carries TRBV3-1 (or the pseudogene TRBV3-2) and TRBJ2-1, with D possibly TRBD2 on 6 matching bases. CDR1 is LGHDT, CDR2 YNNKEL, per germline (reference sequence). The CDR3 length is 14 residues. V gave up 4 bases and J gave up 2 bases, with 9 bases separating them. In DNA form, the CDR3 reads TGTGCCAGCAGCCGGAGGACTACCTACAATGAGCAGTTCTTC. Translated, it gives CASSRRTTYNEQFF.

The chain joins TRBV28 to TRBJ1-2, with 8 bases fitting TRBD1. V was pared by 3 bases and J by 8 bases, with 5 bases of the junction left unmatched. Germline assignment: CDR1 MDHEN and CDR2 SYDVKM. The length of the CDR3 is 13 residues. CDR3 in amino acids: CASSFGQGLGYTF. DNA of the CDR3: TGTGCCAGCAGTTTCGGACAGGGACTCGGCTACACCTTC.

The V call is TRBV3-1 (or the pseudogene TRBV3-2), the J call TRBJ1-2; D gene ambiguous. Germline CDR1 and CDR2: LGHDT and YNNKEL (reference sequence). V was trimmed by 4 bases and J by 4 bases, leaving 10 bases between them. The CDR3 spans 13 residues. The CDR3 spells CASSPLVPYGYTF. The CDR3 region has the DNA TGTGCCAGCAGCCCACTCGTTCCCTATGGCTACACCTTC.

This clone came up once. The rearrangement uses TRBV28 and TRBJ1-2; D is possibly TRBD1 (5 bases). Per germline, CDR1 MDHEN and CDR2 SYDVKM. The germline V and J ends were trimmed by 2 bases and 8 bases, with 15 bases remaining between them. This CDR3 region has 14 residues. DNA for the CDR3: TGTGCCAGCAGTTTACTCGGGGGGGTGAGCGGCTACACCTTC. Protein product: CASSLLGGVSGYTF.

This chain connects TRBV9 to TRBJ2-1; TRBD2 matches at 10 bases. The V segment lost 4 bases and the J segment 6 bases; nucleotides outside the gene matches: 10. The CDR3 is made up of 16 amino acids. CDR1 is SGDLS and CDR2 is YYNGEE in the germline V gene. CDR3 nucleotide sequence: TGTGCCAGCAGCCCACAAGCGGGAGGGCCGAGCAATGAGCAGTTCTTC. Its translation: CASSPQAGGPSNEQFF.

The chain carries TRBV6-2 or TRBV6-3 and TRBJ2-3; no firm D call. Germline V lookup: CDR1 MNHEY, CDR2 SVGEGT. CDR3 length: 15 amino acids. Trimming removed 4 bases from V and 4 bases from J, with 15 bases in between. This CDR3 is CASSFLGPSPDTQYF. The CDR3, as DNA: TGTGCCAGCAGTTTTCTAGGTCCAAGTCCAGATACGCAGTATTTT.

This chain links TRBV5-6 with TRBJ2-7, with TRBD2 as a possible D gene (7 bases). CDR3 size: 17 residues. The V end was cut by 0 bases, the J end by 7 bases, with 23 bases between. Germline lookup yields CDR1 SGHDT and CDR2 YYEEEE. The CDR3 sequence: CASSLGGVRGALFEQYF. CDR3 bases: TGTGCCAGCAGCTTGGGTGGGGTCCGGGGGGCCTTATTTGAGCAGTACTTC.

V and J are TRBV27 and TRBJ2-7, with 11 bases identical to TRBD2. The CDR3 consists of 14 residues. Trimming removed 7 bases from V and 4 bases from J; junction bases left unmatched: 6. Per the germline V gene, CDR1 is MNHEY and CDR2 is SMNVEV (reference sequence). CDR3 sequence reads: CASTTLAGVYEQYF. CDR3 nucleotides: TGTGCCAGCACCACACTAGCGGGAGTTTACGAGCAGTACTTC.

The CDR3 DNA is TGTGCCAGCAGCCCGGGACAGGGGGCGCTTGGGAGTTCACCCCTCCACTTT. It codes for CASSPGQGALGSSPLHF. The chain employs TRBV7-9 and TRBJ1-6, with 12 nucleotides matching TRBD1. This CDR3 is 17 amino acids long. The V and J ends lost 5 bases and 9 bases, in that order; junction bases with no gene match: 11. Germline CDR1 reads SEHNR; CDR2 reads FQNEAQ (reference sequence).

The chain joins TRBV28 to TRBJ2-3; 7 nucleotides agree with TRBD1. The CDR3 runs 14 residues. V shed 5 bases and J 4 bases; nucleotides not matched to a gene: 6. Germline CDR1 and CDR2: MDHEN and SYDVKM. CDR3 sequence (DNA): TGTGCCAGCAGTCGACAGGGTGGAGCAGATACGCAGTATTTT. It codes for CASSRQGGADTQYF.

The chain uses TRBV15 and TRBJ1-5, with 8 bases matching TRBD1. The V gene end was trimmed by 5 bases and the J gene end by 4 bases; junction bases not matched to a gene: 7. Germline V gene lookup returns CDR1 LNHNV and CDR2 YYDKDF (reference sequence). This CDR3 contains 15 residues. The CDR3 region is CATSPDRGRNQPQHF. The CDR3 DNA reads TGTGCCACCAGCCCCGACAGGGGCCGTAATCAGCCCCAGCATTTT.

The chain combines TRBV19 with TRBJ2-6; D not certain. Looked up from germline, CDR1 is LNHDA and CDR2 is SQIVND (reference sequence). The CDR3 consists of 16 residues. The ends were cut back, 0 bases at V and 1 base at J, with 7 bases in the middle. The CDR3 nucleotides read TGTGCCAGTAGTATAGATTACTATTCTGGGGCCAACGTCCTGACTTTC. Protein: CASSIDYYSGANVLTF.

This clone was seen once. V gene TRBV5-8 combines with J gene TRBJ1-5, with unresolved D. Looked up from germline, CDR1 is SGHTS and CDR2 is YDEGEE. This CDR3 comprises 14 residues. V was trimmed by 1 base and J by 1 base, leaving 6 bases between them. The CDR3 here is CASSLSRSNQPQHF. The CDR3 DNA follows: TGTGCCAGCAGCTTGTCGCGGAGCAATCAGCCCCAGCATTTT.

This clone occurred a few times. The chain links TRBV20-1 to TRBJ2-3; maybe TRBD2 (5 bases). CDR3 length: 16 amino acids. Germline-derived CDR1 and CDR2 are DFQATT and SNEGSKA (reference sequence). V was shortened by 3 bases and J by 2 bases, with 18 bases between the two germline ends. As DNA, the CDR3 is TGCAGTGCTAGTCCCCTAAGGCAGCGGTACACAGATACGCAGTATTTT. This gives the protein CSASPLRQRYTDTQYF.

The V gene is TRBV6-1, the J gene TRBJ1-1; 7 bases map to TRBD1. This CDR3 region has 16 residues. Germline V gene data show CDR1 as MNHNS and CDR2 as SASEGT. Trimming cost V 3 bases and J 5 bases; bases outside gene matches: 12. CDR3 sequence: CASSDIRTGLGTEAFF. The CDR3 bases are TGTGCCAGCAGTGACATTAGGACAGGTTTGGGGACTGAAGCTTTCTTT.

The chain combines TRBV7-8 with TRBJ1-5, with D perhaps matching TRBD1 (5 bases). Germline CDR1 and CDR2: SGHVS and FQNEAQ. The germline V and J ends were trimmed by 4 bases and 4 bases, with 17 bases remaining between them. The CDR3 has 16 residues. Here the CDR3 DNA reads TGTGCCAGCAGCTCCTCGAGCGGGGGGTTGAATCAGCCCCAGCATTTT. Translated, it gives CASSSSSGGLNQPQHF.

The chain uses TRBV5-1 and TRBJ2-7; TRBD2 aligns across 7 bases. Trimming took 1 base from V and 2 from J; bases not matched to a gene: 12. The CDR3 length is 17 residues. Germline values: CDR1 SGHRS, CDR2 YFSETQ. The CDR3 region has the DNA TGCGCCAGCAGCTTGACTATCAGGGTCGCGGGGGCCTACGAGCAGTACTTC. The encoded protein is CASSLTIRVAGAYEQYF.

This rearrangement joins TRBV3-1 (or the pseudogene TRBV3-2) to TRBJ2-5, with TRBD2 as a possible D gene (5 bases). The CDR3 extends over 15 amino acids. Deletions cut 2 bases from V and 2 bases from J, with 12 bases between. Germline loops: CDR1 LGHDT, CDR2 YNNKEL (reference sequence). The CDR3 DNA reads TGTGCCAGCAGCCAATATCGGACTCCGCAAGAGACCCAGTACTTC. Translation: CASSQYRTPQETQYF.